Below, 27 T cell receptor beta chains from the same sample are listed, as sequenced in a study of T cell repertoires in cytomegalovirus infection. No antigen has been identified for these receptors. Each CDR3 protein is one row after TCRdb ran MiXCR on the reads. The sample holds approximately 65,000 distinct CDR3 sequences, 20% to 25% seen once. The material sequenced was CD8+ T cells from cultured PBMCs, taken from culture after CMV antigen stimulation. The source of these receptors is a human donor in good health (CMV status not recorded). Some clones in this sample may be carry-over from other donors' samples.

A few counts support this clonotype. In DNA form, the CDR3 reads TGTGCCAGCAGTTTAGGTGGGGGAAGGGAGCAGTACTTC. This codes for CASSLGGGREQYF. This sequence joins TRBV12-3 or TRBV12-4 and TRBJ2-7; D might be TRBD1 or TRBD2, each matching 5 bases. The CDR3 runs 13 residues. V lost 1 base and J 7 bases, leaving 11 bases between the germline ends.

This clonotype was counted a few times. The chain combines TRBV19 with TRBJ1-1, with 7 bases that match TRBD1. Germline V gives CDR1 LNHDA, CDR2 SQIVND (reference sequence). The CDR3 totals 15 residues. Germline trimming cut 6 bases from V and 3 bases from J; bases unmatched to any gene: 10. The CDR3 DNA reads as TGTGCCAGTAGCCGCTTCAGGGGGACAGACACTGAAGCTTTCTTT. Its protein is CASSRFRGTDTEAFF.

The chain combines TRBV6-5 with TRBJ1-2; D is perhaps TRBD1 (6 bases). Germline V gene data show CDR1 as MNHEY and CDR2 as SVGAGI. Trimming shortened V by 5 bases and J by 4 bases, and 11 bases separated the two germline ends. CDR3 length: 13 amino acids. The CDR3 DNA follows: TGTGCCAGCAGTAACGGGGGCCGCTATGGCTACACCTTC. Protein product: CASSNGGRYGYTF.

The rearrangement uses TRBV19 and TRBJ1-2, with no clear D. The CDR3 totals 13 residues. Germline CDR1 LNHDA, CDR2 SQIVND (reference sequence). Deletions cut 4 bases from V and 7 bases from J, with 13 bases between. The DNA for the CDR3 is TGTGCCAGTAGTACCGTGGACGGACGTGGCTACACCTTC. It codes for CASSTVDGRGYTF.

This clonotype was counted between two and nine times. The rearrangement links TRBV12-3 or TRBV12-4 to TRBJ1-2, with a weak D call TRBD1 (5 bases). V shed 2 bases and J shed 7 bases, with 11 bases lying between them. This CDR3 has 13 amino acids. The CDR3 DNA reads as TGTGCCAGCAGTTTAAGTCCTGGGGGTGGCTACACCTTC. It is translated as CASSLSPGGGYTF.

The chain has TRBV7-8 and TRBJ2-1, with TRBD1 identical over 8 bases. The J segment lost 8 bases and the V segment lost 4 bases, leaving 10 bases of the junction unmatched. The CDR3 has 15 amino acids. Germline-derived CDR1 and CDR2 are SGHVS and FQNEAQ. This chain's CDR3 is CASSSRTGSNDEQFF. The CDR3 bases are TGTGCCAGCAGCTCGCGGACAGGGAGTAACGATGAGCAGTTCTTC.

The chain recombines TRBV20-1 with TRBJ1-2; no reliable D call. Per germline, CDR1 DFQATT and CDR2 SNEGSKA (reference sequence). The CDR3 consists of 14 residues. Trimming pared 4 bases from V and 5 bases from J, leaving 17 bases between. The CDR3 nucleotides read TGCAGTGCTATGAGGGAGGGTTTTCGTTATGGCTACACCTTC. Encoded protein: CSAMREGFRYGYTF.

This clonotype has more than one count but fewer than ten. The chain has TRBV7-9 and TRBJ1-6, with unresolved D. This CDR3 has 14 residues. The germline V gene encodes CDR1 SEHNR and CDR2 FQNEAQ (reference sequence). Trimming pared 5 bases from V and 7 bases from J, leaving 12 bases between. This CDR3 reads CASSRTETNSPLHF. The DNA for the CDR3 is TGTGCCAGCAGCCGAACAGAAACCAATTCACCCCTCCACTTT.

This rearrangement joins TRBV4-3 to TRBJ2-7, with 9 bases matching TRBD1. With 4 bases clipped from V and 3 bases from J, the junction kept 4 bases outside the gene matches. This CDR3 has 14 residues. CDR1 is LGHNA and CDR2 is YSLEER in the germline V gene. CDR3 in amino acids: CASSPRTGVYEQYF. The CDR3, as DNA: TGCGCCAGCAGCCCCCGGACAGGGGTCTACGAGCAGTACTTC.

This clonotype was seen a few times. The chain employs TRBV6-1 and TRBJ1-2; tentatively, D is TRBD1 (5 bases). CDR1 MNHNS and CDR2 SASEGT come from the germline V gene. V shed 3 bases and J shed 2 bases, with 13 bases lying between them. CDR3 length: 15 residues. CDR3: CASSDLGVGNYGYTF. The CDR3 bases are TGTGCCAGCAGTGACCTAGGGGTAGGGAACTATGGCTACACCTTC.

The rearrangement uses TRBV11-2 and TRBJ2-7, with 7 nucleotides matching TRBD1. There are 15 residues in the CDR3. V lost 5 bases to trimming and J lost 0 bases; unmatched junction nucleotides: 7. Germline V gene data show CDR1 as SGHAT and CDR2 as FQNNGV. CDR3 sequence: CASSDTTGSSYEQYF. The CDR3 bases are TGTGCCAGCAGCGACACGACAGGGAGCTCCTACGAGCAGTACTTC.

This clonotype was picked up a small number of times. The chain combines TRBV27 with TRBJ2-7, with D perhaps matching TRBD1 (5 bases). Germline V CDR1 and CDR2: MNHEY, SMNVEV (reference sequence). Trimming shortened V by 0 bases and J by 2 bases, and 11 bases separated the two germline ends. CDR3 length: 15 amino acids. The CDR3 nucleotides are TGTGCCAGCAGTTTATCCCCCGAGACAGCCTACGAGCAGTACTTC. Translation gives CASSLSPETAYEQYF.

CDR3 nucleotide sequence: TGTGCCAGCAGCTTCGGGACTAGCGGGACCGGGGAGCTGTTTTTT. Its translation: CASSFGTSGTGELFF. The chain joins TRBV7-2 to TRBJ2-2, with 12 nucleotides matching TRBD2. Trimming took 3 bases from V and 5 from J; bases not matched to a gene: 1. The CDR3 is made up of 15 amino acids. Germline V gene data show CDR1 as SGHTA and CDR2 as FQGNSA.

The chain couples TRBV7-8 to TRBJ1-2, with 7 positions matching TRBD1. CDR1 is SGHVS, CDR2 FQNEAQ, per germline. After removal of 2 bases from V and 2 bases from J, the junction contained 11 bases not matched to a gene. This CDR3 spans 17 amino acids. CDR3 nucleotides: TGTGCCAGCAGCTTATTTATTGCGGGACAGACAAACTATGGCTACACCTTC. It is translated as CASSLFIAGQTNYGYTF.

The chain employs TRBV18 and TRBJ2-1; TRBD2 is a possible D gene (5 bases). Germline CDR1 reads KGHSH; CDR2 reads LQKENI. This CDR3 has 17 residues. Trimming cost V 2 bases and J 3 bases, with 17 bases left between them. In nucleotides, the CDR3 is TGTGCCAGCTCACCAGTCGCTATCATAGACTACTACAATGAGCAGTTCTTC. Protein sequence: CASSPVAIIDYYNEQFF.

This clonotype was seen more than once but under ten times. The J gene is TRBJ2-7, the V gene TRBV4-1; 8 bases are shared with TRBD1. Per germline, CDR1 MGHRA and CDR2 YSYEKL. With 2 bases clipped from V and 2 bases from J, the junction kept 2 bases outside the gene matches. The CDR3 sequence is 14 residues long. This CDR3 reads CASSQQGATYEQYF. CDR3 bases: TGCGCCAGCAGCCAACAGGGGGCGACCTACGAGCAGTACTTC.

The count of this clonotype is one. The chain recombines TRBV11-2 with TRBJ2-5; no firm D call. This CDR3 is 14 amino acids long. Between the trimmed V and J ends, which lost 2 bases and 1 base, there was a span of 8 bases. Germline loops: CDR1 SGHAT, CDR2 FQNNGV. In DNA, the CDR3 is TGTGCCAGCAGCTTATCAGGCACCCAAGAGACCCAGTACTTC. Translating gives CASSLSGTQETQYF.

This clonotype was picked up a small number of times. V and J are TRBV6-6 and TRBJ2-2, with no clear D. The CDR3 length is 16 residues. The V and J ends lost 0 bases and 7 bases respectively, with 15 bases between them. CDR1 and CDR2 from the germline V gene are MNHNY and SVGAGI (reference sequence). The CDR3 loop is CASSYSRNNKDGELFF. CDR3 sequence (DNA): TGTGCCAGCAGTTACTCGAGAAACAATAAGGACGGGGAGCTGTTTTTT.

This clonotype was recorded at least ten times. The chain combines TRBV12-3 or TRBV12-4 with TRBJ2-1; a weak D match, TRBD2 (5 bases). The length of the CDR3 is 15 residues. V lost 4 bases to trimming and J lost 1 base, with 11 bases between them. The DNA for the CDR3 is TGTGCCAGCAGTTACCCAGGACTTTCCTACAATGAGCAGTTCTTC. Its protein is CASSYPGLSYNEQFF.

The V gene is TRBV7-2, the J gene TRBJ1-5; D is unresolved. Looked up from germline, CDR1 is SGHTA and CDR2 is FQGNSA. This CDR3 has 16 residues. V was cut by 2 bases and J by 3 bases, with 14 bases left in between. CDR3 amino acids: CASSLLDTGYNQPQHF. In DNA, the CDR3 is TGTGCCAGCAGCTTATTGGATACGGGATACAATCAGCCCCAGCATTTT.

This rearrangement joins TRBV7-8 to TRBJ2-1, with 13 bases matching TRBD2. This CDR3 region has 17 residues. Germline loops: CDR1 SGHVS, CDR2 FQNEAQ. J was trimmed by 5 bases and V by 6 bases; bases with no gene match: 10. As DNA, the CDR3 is TGTGCCAGCAGTACCCCCCTGGGACTAGCGGGAAACAATGAGCAGTTCTTC. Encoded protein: CASSTPLGLAGNNEQFF.

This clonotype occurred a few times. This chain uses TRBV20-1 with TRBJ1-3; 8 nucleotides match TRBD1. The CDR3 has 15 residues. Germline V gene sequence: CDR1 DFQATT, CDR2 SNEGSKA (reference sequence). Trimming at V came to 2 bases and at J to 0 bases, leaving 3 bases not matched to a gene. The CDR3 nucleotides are TGCAGTGCTAGATCCGGGACAGGCTCTGGAAACACCATATATTTT. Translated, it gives CSARSGTGSGNTIYF.

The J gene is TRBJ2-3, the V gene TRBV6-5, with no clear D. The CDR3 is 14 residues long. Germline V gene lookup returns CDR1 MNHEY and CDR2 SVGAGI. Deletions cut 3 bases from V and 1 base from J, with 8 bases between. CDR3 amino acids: CASSYGVGTDTQYF. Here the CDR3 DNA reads TGTGCCAGCAGTTATGGGGTAGGCACAGATACGCAGTATTTT.

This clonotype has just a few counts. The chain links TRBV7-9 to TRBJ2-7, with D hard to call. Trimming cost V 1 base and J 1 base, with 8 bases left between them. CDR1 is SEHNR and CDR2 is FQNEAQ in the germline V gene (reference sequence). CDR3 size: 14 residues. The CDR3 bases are TGTGCCAGCAGCTTAGATTTTGGATCCTACGAGCAGTACTTC. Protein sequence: CASSLDFGSYEQYF.

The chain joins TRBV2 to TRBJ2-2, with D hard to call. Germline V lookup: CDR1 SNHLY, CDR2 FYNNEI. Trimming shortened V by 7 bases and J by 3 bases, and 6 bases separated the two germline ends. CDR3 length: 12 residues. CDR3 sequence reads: CASIRYTGELFF. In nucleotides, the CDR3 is TGTGCCAGCATTAGATACACCGGGGAGCTGTTTTTT.

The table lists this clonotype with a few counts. CDR3 DNA sequence: TGTGCCAGCGCGGGGATACAAGAGACCCAGTACTTC. This codes for CASAGIQETQYF. The genes are TRBV7-6 and TRBJ2-5, with a possible D match to TRBD2 (6 bases). This CDR3 region has 12 residues. Trimming took off 8 bases at V and 2 bases at J, with 9 bases between the two ends. The germline V gene has CDR1 SGHVS and CDR2 FNYEAQ. The full variable domain, rest sourced from reference TRBV7-6 and TRBJ2-5, is GAGVSQSPRYKVTKRGQDVALRCDPISGHVSLYWYRQALGQGPEFLTYFNYEAQQDKSGLPNDRFSAERPEGSISTLTIQRTEQRDSAMYRCASAGIQETQYFGPGTRLLVL.

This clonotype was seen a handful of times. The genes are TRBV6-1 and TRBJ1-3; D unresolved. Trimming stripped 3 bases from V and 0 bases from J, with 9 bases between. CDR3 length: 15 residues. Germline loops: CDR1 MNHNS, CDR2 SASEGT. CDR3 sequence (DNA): TGTGCCAGCAGTGACGCACTGTTCTCTGGAAACACCATATATTTT. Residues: CASSDALFSGNTIYF.